Shown below are 16 T cell receptor beta chains from a single sample sequenced in a study of blood T cell repertoires in COVID-19. The data were produced by immunoSEQ multiplex PCR, yet TCRdb's version contains in-frame clones alone and is incomplete. Of over 150,000 clones listed, 83% are singletons. Sequenced sample: peripheral blood. The receptors shown here come from a woman aged 60 to 75 with COVID-19, enrolled during active disease.

The rearrangement joins TRBV5-1 to TRBJ2-1; tentative D call: TRBD1 (6 bases). Trimming took off 5 bases at V and 10 bases at J, with 19 bases between the two ends. The CDR3 spans 14 residues. The V gene's germline CDR1 is SGHRS and CDR2 YFSETQ. This chain's CDR3 is CASRSGAALGEQFF. CDR3 nucleotides: TGCGCCAGCAGGTCAGGGGCAGCCCTCGGGGAGCAGTTCTTC.

The chain is built from TRBV15 and TRBJ1-1; perhaps TRBD1 as D (5 bases). CDR1 and CDR2 (germline): LNHNV, YYDKDF (reference sequence). V lost 4 bases, J lost 4 bases, and 13 bases lay in between. The CDR3 covers 14 residues. CDR3 loop: CATSNGLGGTEAFF. DNA of the CDR3: TGTGCCACCAGCAATGGACTCGGGGGCACTGAAGCTTTCTTT. Full variable domain (rest looked up from reference TRBV15 and TRBJ1-1): DAMVIQNPRYQVTQFGKPVTLSCSQTLNHNVMYWYQQKSSQAPKLLFHYYDKDFNNEADTPDNFQSRRPNTSFCFLDIRSPGLGDTAMYLCATSNGLGGTEAFFGQGTRLTVV.

The rearrangement joins TRBV5-8 to TRBJ1-3; D unclear. From germline, CDR1 is SGHTS and CDR2 YDEGEE. V was pared by 4 bases and J by 2 bases, with 10 bases between. CDR3 length: 14 amino acids. The CDR3 is CASSLSRAGNTIYF. The CDR3 nucleotides are TGTGCCAGCAGCCTCAGTCGGGCTGGAAACACCATATATTTT.

The chain couples TRBV6-6 to TRBJ1-2; no definite D call. The CDR3 spans 13 residues. Germline values: CDR1 MNHNY, CDR2 SVGAGI (reference sequence). V dropped 5 bases and J dropped 6 bases, with 13 bases sitting between them. CDR3 bases: TGTGCCAGCAGTCCAGCGGGGAGTCATGGCTACACCTTC. The encoded protein is CASSPAGSHGYTF.

The CDR3, as DNA: TGTGCCAGCAGCTCATATACTCTCTCTGGGGCCAACGTCCTGACTTTC. It yields the protein CASSSYTLSGANVLTF. V and J are TRBV3-1 (or the pseudogene TRBV3-2) and TRBJ2-6; no definite D call. CDR1 is LGHDT and CDR2 is YNNKEL in the germline V gene (reference sequence). The CDR3 spans 16 residues. V was cut by 5 bases and J by 0 bases, with 11 bases left in between.

This clone showed up just once. The chain combines TRBV11-3 with TRBJ2-1; 9 nucleotides line up with TRBD2. This CDR3 has 18 residues. The J segment lost 2 bases and the V segment lost 5 bases, leaving 13 bases of the junction unmatched. The germline gives CDR1 SGHNT, CDR2 YENEEA. The CDR3 DNA reads as TGTGCCAGCAGCCCACGTGGAAGCGGGGGGCCAACCTACAATGAGCAGTTCTTC. Translated: CASSPRGSGGPTYNEQFF. Full variable domain (missing parts from reference TRBV11-3 and TRBJ2-1): EAGVVQSPRYKIIEKKQPVAFWCNPISGHNTLYWYLQNLGQGPELLIRYENEEAVDDSQLPKDRFSAERLKGVDSTLKIQPAELGDSAVYLCASSPRGSGGPTYNEQFFGPGTRLTVL.

V is TRBV3-1 (or the pseudogene TRBV3-2) and J is TRBJ1-5; D is unclear. Trimming removed 4 bases from V and 4 bases from J, with 14 bases in between. The CDR3 is made up of 15 amino acids. Germline assignment: CDR1 LGHDT and CDR2 YNNKEL (reference sequence). The CDR3 DNA is TGTGCCAGCAGCCCCCAGGTAACATCAAATCAGCCCCAGCATTTT. Protein sequence: CASSPQVTSNQPQHF.

The rearrangement uses TRBV27 and TRBJ2-2; possibly TRBD2 for D (7 bases). The germline gives CDR1 MNHEY, CDR2 SMNVEV (reference sequence). V shed 4 bases and J shed 0 bases, with 12 bases lying between them. The CDR3 loop spans 16 amino acids. CDR3 in DNA: TGTGCCAGCAGTTCACGCGGGGGCGCGAACACCGGGGAGCTGTTTTTT. Residues: CASSSRGGANTGELFF.

The rearrangement links TRBV29-1 to TRBJ1-1; possibly TRBD1 for D (5 bases). The V and J ends lost 4 bases and 6 bases respectively, with 18 bases between them. Germline V CDR1 and CDR2: SQVTM, ANQGSEA. The CDR3 runs 14 residues. CDR3 amino acids: CSVAGGKGLAEAFF. The CDR3 region has the DNA TGCAGCGTTGCGGGTGGAAAGGGGTTGGCTGAAGCTTTCTTT.

This clone showed up just once. The V gene is TRBV5-4, the J gene TRBJ1-5; D uncertain. CDR1 and CDR2 (germline): SGHNT, YYREEE (reference sequence). The CDR3 sequence is 14 residues long. V dropped 4 bases and J dropped 1 base, with 9 bases sitting between them. CDR3 DNA: TGTGCCAGCAGCGACGGCGGGAGCAATCAGCCCCAGCATTTT. It translates to CASSDGGSNQPQHF.

This chain links TRBV5-1 with TRBJ1-1, with 11 bases fitting TRBD1. The CDR3 spans 15 residues. The germline V gene has CDR1 SGHRS and CDR2 YFSETQ. Trimming at V came to 5 bases and at J to 6 bases, leaving 9 bases not matched to a gene. CDR3 in amino acids: CASSFGTGGWAEAFF. In DNA form, the CDR3 reads TGCGCCAGCAGTTTCGGGACAGGGGGTTGGGCTGAAGCTTTCTTT.

The chain links TRBV6-5 to TRBJ1-1, with 7 bases matching TRBD1. V was clipped by 6 bases and J by 2 bases; unmatched bases: 6. The CDR3 runs 14 residues. Germline loops: CDR1 MNHEY, CDR2 SVGAGI. The CDR3, as DNA: TGTGCCAGCAGCCTAGACAGGGTAAACACTGAAGCTTTCTTT. Its protein is CASSLDRVNTEAFF.

The J gene is TRBJ1-2, the V gene TRBV6-5; D ambiguous. V lost 2 bases to trimming and J lost 2 bases, with 12 bases between them. Germline lookup yields CDR1 MNHEY and CDR2 SVGAGI. The CDR3 totals 15 residues. DNA for the CDR3: TGTGCCAGCAGTTACGAACAGAACGTAAACTATGGCTACACCTTC. Its protein is CASSYEQNVNYGYTF.

This clone was recorded a few times. This chain uses TRBV29-1 with TRBJ1-2, with D perhaps matching TRBD1 (6 bases). Germline lookup yields CDR1 SQVTM and CDR2 ANQGSEA. The V end was cut by 4 bases, the J end by 4 bases, with 10 bases between. The CDR3 extends over 12 amino acids. CDR3 sequence: CSVGGDTYGYTF. The CDR3 nucleotides are TGCAGCGTTGGAGGGGACACCTATGGCTACACCTTC.

This chain uses TRBV19 with TRBJ1-5; TRBD1 agrees at 10 bases. CDR1 LNHDA and CDR2 SQIVND come from the germline V gene (reference sequence). V shed 9 bases and J 3 bases; nucleotides not matched to a gene: 8. The CDR3 sequence is 15 residues long. The CDR3 coding sequence is TGTGCCAGCACACCCGGGACAGGGGTCAATCAGCCCCAGCATTTT. The encoded protein is CASTPGTGVNQPQHF.

CDR3 residues: CSASGLAAFPQQFF. The CDR3 DNA is TGCAGTGCTAGTGGACTAGCGGCCTTTCCGCAGCAGTTCTTC. The V and J genes are TRBV20-1 and TRBJ2-1; 10 bases fit TRBD2. Per the germline V gene, CDR1 is DFQATT and CDR2 is SNEGSKA (reference sequence). CDR3 length equals 14 residues. Trimming at V came to 3 bases and at J to 11 bases, leaving 10 bases not matched to a gene.